This entry lists 30 T cell receptor beta chains sequenced from one sample in a study of vaccination and CD4 T cells after COVID-19. Oncomine TCR Beta short-read sequencing was applied to DNA from cultured CD4+ T cells. TCRdb re-called the PCR reads with MiXCR, one entry per CDR3 protein. The sample carries around 3,900 distinct CDR3 sequences, about 40% recorded once. Treatment meaning: roughly 10-day PBMC culture with coronavirus spike peptide pools or control peptides (ViraFEST assay). The antigens of these receptors remain unknown. Input material: CD4+ T cells from blood, cultured in vitro. Every receptor here comes from a human donor who had recovered from COVID-19.

The V gene is TRBV19, the J gene TRBJ2-2, with D maybe TRBD2 (5 bases). Germline V gives CDR1 LNHDA, CDR2 SQIVND (reference sequence). Trimming removed 3 bases at V and 4 bases at J, with 9 bases between. The CDR3 sequence is 14 residues long. The CDR3 sequence: CASSIGEGTGELFF. The CDR3 nucleotides read TGTGCCAGTAGTATTGGCGAGGGCACCGGGGAGCTGTTTTTT.

V gene TRBV12-3 or TRBV12-4 combines with J gene TRBJ1-2; D call uncertain. Trimming shortened V by 1 base and J by 5 bases, and 8 bases separated the two germline ends. The length of the CDR3 is 13 residues. The CDR3 region is CASSLVREYGYTF. For the CDR3, the DNA is TGTGCCAGCAGTTTAGTCCGGGAGTATGGCTACACCTTC.

The rearrangement uses TRBV7-8 and TRBJ1-2, with a weak D call TRBD1 (5 bases). V lost 5 bases and J 5 bases, leaving 24 bases between the germline ends. This CDR3 comprises 17 residues. Germline CDR1 and CDR2: SGHVS and FQNEAQ. Written as DNA, the CDR3 is TGTGCCAGCAGCCGGATCACGCGGGGGTCCGGGGGATATGGCTACACCTTC. As protein: CASSRITRGSGGYGYTF. The whole variable domain, filled in from reference TRBV7-8 and TRBJ1-2, reads GAGVSQSPRYKVAKRGQDVALRCDPISGHVSLFWYQQALGQGPEFLTYFQNEAQLDKSGLPSDRFFAERPEGSVSTLKIQRTQQEDSAVYLCASSRITRGSGGYGYTFGSGTRLTVV.

The V call is TRBV7-6, the J call TRBJ1-1; D gene uncertain. Germline CDR1 reads SGHVS; CDR2 reads FNYEAQ. The CDR3 sequence is 14 residues long. The V gene lost 0 bases and the J gene lost 4 bases, with 9 bases spanning the gap. CDR3 region: CASSLAPQSTEAFF. In DNA form, the CDR3 reads TGTGCCAGCAGCTTAGCGCCCCAGAGCACTGAAGCTTTCTTT.

The table lists this clonotype with a few counts. This chain joins TRBV2 and TRBJ1-2; 10 nucleotides line up with TRBD1. Germline V gene lookup returns CDR1 SNHLY and CDR2 FYNNEI. The CDR3 sequence is 12 residues long. V shed 8 bases and J 7 bases; nucleotides not matched to a gene: 4. The CDR3 loop is CASGRDRGGYTF. As DNA, the CDR3 is TGTGCCAGCGGACGGGACAGGGGTGGCTACACCTTC.

J is TRBJ2-5 and V is TRBV12-3 or TRBV12-4, with a tentative D call TRBD2 (5 bases). The germline V and J ends were trimmed by 5 bases and 5 bases, with 12 bases remaining between them. The CDR3 loop spans 13 amino acids. The CDR3 protein is CASSATWEETQYF. The CDR3 coding sequence is TGTGCCAGCAGTGCGACTTGGGAGGAGACCCAGTACTTC.

This chain joins TRBV20-1 and TRBJ1-6; D not certain. This CDR3 spans 13 amino acids. V was clipped by 3 bases and J by 6 bases, with 9 bases between them. Germline V CDR1 and CDR2: DFQATT, SNEGSKA (reference sequence). DNA for the CDR3: TGCAGTGCTAGGCAGGTTCCTAATTCACCCCTCCACTTT. It codes for CSARQVPNSPLHF.

The rearrangement uses TRBV20-1 and TRBJ2-1; 11 bases map to TRBD2. This CDR3 comprises 14 residues. The germline V gene has CDR1 DFQATT and CDR2 SNEGSKA (reference sequence). V dropped 6 bases and J dropped 9; count of bases not matched to a gene: 10. The DNA of the CDR3 is TGCAGTGCCCCGTTTAGACTAGCGGGATCTGAGCAGTTCTTC. This gives the protein CSAPFRLAGSEQFF.

V is TRBV5-4 and J is TRBJ1-1; no clear D gene. The CDR3 is 11 amino acids. V lost 1 base and J lost 5, with 3 bases in between. CDR1 is SGHNT, CDR2 YYREEE, per germline (reference sequence). The CDR3 is CASSLRTEAFF. In DNA, the CDR3 is TGTGCCAGCAGCTTGCGAACTGAAGCTTTCTTT.

This clonotype turned up a few times. V gene TRBV2 combines with J gene TRBJ2-7, with D uncertain. CDR1 SNHLY and CDR2 FYNNEI come from the germline V gene. V was trimmed by 6 bases and J by 5 bases, leaving 8 bases between them. This CDR3 is built from 11 residues. The CDR3 sequence: CASSPYHEQYF. The CDR3, as DNA: TGTGCCAGCAGCCCCTACCACGAGCAGTACTTC.

The genes are TRBV7-2 and TRBJ1-3; D unresolved. This CDR3 has 15 amino acids. Germline loops: CDR1 SGHTA, CDR2 FQGNSA. V was clipped by 5 bases and J by 0 bases, with 11 bases between them. For the CDR3, the DNA is TGTGCCAGCAGCGAAACATACCACTCTGGAAACACCATATATTTT. This sequence encodes CASSETYHSGNTIYF.

The rearrangement joins TRBV5-4 to TRBJ2-1; 11 nucleotides agree with TRBD2. The length of the CDR3 is 15 residues. Germline V gene lookup returns CDR1 SGHNT and CDR2 YYREEE (reference sequence). After removal of 3 bases from V and 5 bases from J, the junction contained 4 bases not matched to a gene. The CDR3 loop reads CASSSPGLADNEQFF. CDR3 coding DNA: TGTGCCAGCAGCTCGCCGGGACTAGCGGACAATGAGCAGTTCTTC.

A few counts support this clonotype. This chain connects TRBV19 to TRBJ2-7; D may be TRBD1 or TRBD2 (5 bases each). Trimming left V 9 bases short and J 2 bases short, with 23 bases between. Germline V gene lookup returns CDR1 LNHDA and CDR2 SQIVND (reference sequence). The CDR3 sequence is 16 residues long. Here the CDR3 reads CASSSGRKALTYEQYF. The CDR3 region has the DNA TGTGCCAGCTCCTCGGGACGGAAAGCCCTTACCTACGAGCAGTACTTC.

This clonotype was seen more than once but under ten times. J is TRBJ1-5 and V is TRBV7-8; 8 bases match TRBD1. J gave up 6 bases and V 11 bases, and 9 bases lay outside the gene matches. Germline lookup yields CDR1 SGHVS and CDR2 FQNEAQ. The CDR3 loop spans 13 amino acids. As DNA, the CDR3 is TGTGCCGTAGGCAGGGGGCATAGTCAGCCCCAGCATTTT. Translation: CAVGRGHSQPQHF. Supplemented by reference TRBV7-8 and TRBJ1-5, the full variable domain reads GAGVSQSPRYKVAKRGQDVALRCDPISGHVSLFWYQQALGQGPEFLTYFQNEAQLDKSGLPSDRFFAERPEGSVSTLKIQRTQQEDSAVYLCAVGRGHSQPQHFGDGTRLSIL.

This chain uses TRBV7-8 with TRBJ2-1, with D possibly being TRBD1 or TRBD2 (7 bases each). The V and J ends lost 5 bases and 8 bases respectively, with 13 bases between them. The germline CDR1 and CDR2 sequences are SGHVS and FQNEAQ. The CDR3 contains 13 residues. CDR3 bases: TGTGCCAGCAGCCAGGGGGGGTCGGATGAGCAGTTCTTC. Encoded protein: CASSQGGSDEQFF.

The V and J genes are TRBV20-1 and TRBJ1-3; a possible D gene is TRBD1 (5 bases). V shed 4 bases and J shed 0 bases, with 10 bases lying between them. The CDR3 extends over 14 amino acids. The germline V gene encodes CDR1 DFQATT and CDR2 SNEGSKA (reference sequence). CDR3 DNA sequence: TGCAGTGCTACAAAGGACAACTCTGGAAACACCATATATTTT. Translated: CSATKDNSGNTIYF.

This clonotype is labeled medium-sized. V is TRBV5-4 and J is TRBJ1-6; possible D gene TRBD1, 6 bases. Germline V gene sequence: CDR1 SGHNT, CDR2 YYREEE (reference sequence). V was cut by 3 bases and J by 0 bases, with 10 bases left in between. The CDR3 loop spans 16 amino acids. The CDR3 here is CASSSAGDSYNSPLHF. The DNA for the CDR3 is TGTGCCAGCAGCTCGGCAGGGGACTCCTATAATTCACCCCTCCACTTT.

The chain combines TRBV5-8 with TRBJ1-5; TRBD1 is a possible D gene (5 bases). The CDR3 extends over 13 amino acids. Germline V lookup: CDR1 SGHTS, CDR2 YDEGEE. Trimming cost V 4 bases and J 4 bases, with 9 bases left between them. The CDR3 loop is CASSVQGNQPQHF. The CDR3 DNA reads TGTGCCAGCAGCGTGCAGGGTAATCAGCCCCAGCATTTT.

The V and J genes are TRBV27 and TRBJ1-1; no definite D call. Germline values: CDR1 MNHEY, CDR2 SMNVEV (reference sequence). V gave up 4 bases and J gave up 0 bases, with 6 bases separating them. The CDR3 covers 13 residues. CDR3 sequence reads: CASSYIVNTEAFF. The CDR3 nucleotides are TGTGCCAGCAGTTATATAGTGAACACTGAAGCTTTCTTT.

The CDR3 DNA reads as TGTGCCAGTTTCAAGTACTTCAATCAGCCCCAGCATTTT. Encoded protein: CASFKYFNQPQHF. The rearrangement links TRBV19 to TRBJ1-5; D is unresolved. The V gene lost 8 bases and the J gene lost 3 bases, with 11 bases spanning the gap. In germline, CDR1 is LNHDA, CDR2 SQIVND (reference sequence). This CDR3 has 13 residues.

This clonotype was seen a few times. The chain links TRBV18 to TRBJ1-1; possible D gene TRBD1, 6 bases. Trimming shortened V by 0 bases and J by 9 bases, and 8 bases separated the two germline ends. The CDR3 is 12 residues long. Germline CDR1 reads KGHSH; CDR2 reads LQKENI. The CDR3 protein is CASSPPTGKAFF. For the CDR3, the DNA is TGTGCCAGCTCACCACCCACAGGGAAAGCTTTCTTT. Looking up the rest from reference TRBV18 and TRBJ1-1 gives the full variable domain: NAGVMQNPRHLVRRRGQEARLRCSPMKGHSHVYWYRQLPEEGLKFMVYLQKENIIDESGMPKERFSAEFPKEGPSILRIQQVVRGDSAAYFCASSPPTGKAFFGQGTRLTVV.

This clonotype has more than one count but fewer than ten. The J gene is TRBJ1-5, the V gene TRBV2; 10 nucleotides line up with TRBD1. Trimming at V came to 5 bases and at J to 7 bases, leaving 8 bases not matched to a gene. This CDR3 is built from 15 residues. Germline V CDR1 and CDR2: SNHLY, FYNNEI. The chain's CDR3 is CASSLDRGHRQPQHF. The CDR3 DNA follows: TGTGCCAGCAGTCTCGACAGGGGGCATCGGCAGCCCCAGCATTTT.

This chain connects TRBV5-1 to TRBJ2-1; D is ambiguous. Germline V lookup: CDR1 SGHRS, CDR2 YFSETQ. CDR3 length: 17 amino acids. V shed 0 bases and J shed 2 bases, with 15 bases lying between them. For the CDR3, the DNA is TGCGCCAGCAGCTTGGGATCCGGCAGCCTAACCTACAATGAGCAGTTCTTC. This sequence encodes CASSLGSGSLTYNEQFF.

The genes are TRBV19 and TRBJ2-7; possibly TRBD2 for D (5 bases). From germline, CDR1 is LNHDA and CDR2 SQIVND (reference sequence). The V gene lost 4 bases and the J gene lost 3 bases, with 10 bases spanning the gap. The CDR3 has 13 residues. The CDR3, as DNA: TGTGCCAGTAGTAGCGACGGAGGCTACGAGCAGTACTTC. This translates into CASSSDGGYEQYF.

The chain is built from TRBV6-2 or TRBV6-3 and TRBJ2-5; D is unclear. Trimming took 2 bases from V and 5 from J, leaving 6 bases between them. CDR3 size: 12 residues. CDR1 MNHEY and CDR2 SVGEGT come from the germline V gene. This CDR3 reads CASSYGAETQYF. The CDR3 DNA reads TGTGCCAGCAGTTACGGTGCGGAGACCCAGTACTTC.

This clonotype was recorded a few times. V gene TRBV10-3 combines with J gene TRBJ2-3; D gene unclear. CDR1 ENHRY and CDR2 SYGVKD come from the germline V gene. The CDR3 totals 14 residues. With 10 bases removed from V and 0 bases from J, the gap between germline ends came to 14 bases. In nucleotides, the CDR3 is TGTGCCACAAGGGCGGATCTAAGCACAGATACGCAGTATTTT. It is translated as CATRADLSTDTQYF.

This clonotype was observed a handful of times. This chain joins TRBV20-1 and TRBJ1-2; a possible D gene is TRBD1 (6 bases). The V end lost 5 bases, the J end lost 2 bases, and 18 bases lay between the germline ends. This CDR3 comprises 15 residues. From germline, CDR1 is DFQATT and CDR2 SNEGSKA (reference sequence). The CDR3, as DNA: TGCAGTGCTCGACTGGGGGGGCCGGGGAACTATGGCTACACCTTC. Amino acid sequence: CSARLGGPGNYGYTF.

The chain is built from TRBV11-3 and TRBJ2-1, with 12 bases identical to TRBD1. Germline CDR1 and CDR2: SGHNT and YENEEA. The CDR3 has 15 amino acids. The junction had 9 bases not matched to a gene; V was cut back by 9 bases and J by 6 bases. CDR3 bases: TGTGCCAGTAGGCCGGGACAGGGGGCGCCCAATGAGCAGTTCTTC. Translation gives CASRPGQGAPNEQFF.

This chain's CDR3 is CSASRTAGFRLAFF. CDR3 DNA: TGCAGTGCTAGCAGGACGGCAGGTTTTCGATTGGCTTTCTTT. This sequence joins TRBV20-1 and TRBJ1-1, with unresolved D. V was clipped by 3 bases and J by 11 bases, with 22 bases between them. The CDR3 runs to 14 residues. Germline CDR1 reads DFQATT; CDR2 reads SNEGSKA (reference sequence).

This clonotype was detected only a few times. The chain is built from TRBV6-1 and TRBJ2-2; 12 bases line up with TRBD2. V shed 7 bases and J 4 bases; nucleotides not matched to a gene: 13. From germline, CDR1 is MNHNS and CDR2 SASEGT. The CDR3 covers 18 residues. The CDR3 protein is CASTNRLAGGPSTGELFF. The CDR3 DNA reads as TGTGCCAGCACAAACCGGCTAGCGGGAGGGCCAAGCACCGGGGAGCTGTTTTTT.